The source of this TCR beta chain is a study of regulatory T cells in long-lasting Graves disease. Time point in this sample: persistent/refractory GD, antithyroid drugs over 5 years with positive TRAb. Extracted RNA from PBMCs served as the source of the TCR library. This CDR3 has 13 amino acids. Germline trimming cut 7 bases from V and 11 bases from J; bases unmatched to any gene: 10. From germline, CDR1 is LNHDA and CDR2 SQIVND (reference sequence). Arm-PCR of CDR3 regions with iRepertoire HTBI primers generated TCR beta libraries. TCRdb re-analysed the multiplex PCR reads in MiXCR, keeping a single row per CDR3 protein. There are some 450,000 distinct CDR3 sequences in the sample; around 24% occur only once, and roughly 28% lies in the top ten.

The sample here was peripheral blood mononuclear cells (PBMCs), taken when the disease was refractory, from a patient treated with antithyroid drugs. This chain joins TRBV19 and TRBJ2-4, with 8 bases aligning to TRBD1. The source of this sequence is a female donor with Graves disease. CDR3 nucleotides: TGTGCCAGTACCCCTCGGGACAGGACCCTTCAGTACTTC. Its translation is CASTPRDRTLQYF.